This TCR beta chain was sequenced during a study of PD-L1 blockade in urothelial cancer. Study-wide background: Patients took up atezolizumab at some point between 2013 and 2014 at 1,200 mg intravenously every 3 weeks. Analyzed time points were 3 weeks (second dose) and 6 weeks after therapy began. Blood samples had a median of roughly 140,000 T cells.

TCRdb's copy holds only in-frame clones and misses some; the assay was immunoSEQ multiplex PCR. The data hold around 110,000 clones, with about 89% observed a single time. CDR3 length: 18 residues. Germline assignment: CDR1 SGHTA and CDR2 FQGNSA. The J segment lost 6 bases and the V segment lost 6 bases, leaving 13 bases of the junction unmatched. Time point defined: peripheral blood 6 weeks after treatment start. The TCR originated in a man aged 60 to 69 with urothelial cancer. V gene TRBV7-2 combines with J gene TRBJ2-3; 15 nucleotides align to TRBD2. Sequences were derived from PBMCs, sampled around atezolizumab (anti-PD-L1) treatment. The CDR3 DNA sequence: TGTGCCAGCAGTATAAGCGGGACTAGCGGGGGGTTCGGGGATACGCAGTATTTT. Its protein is CASSISGTSGGFGDTQYF.